This T cell receptor (beta chain) was captured in a study of human CD8 memory T cell subsets. General study results and limits: T cell repertoires from the stem-like memory and precursor exhausted subsets showed minimal mutual overlap.

Production of TCR beta libraries used UMI-labeled 5' RACE as the method. Following a re-call of the 5' RACE reads, TCRdb has one entry per CDR3 protein and lacks DNA. This sample lists 10,000 to 12,000 distinct CDR3 sequences; its ten largest clones have 20% to 25%. Measured by frequency, this clonotype is medium-sized (0.01 to 0.1%). Its antigen is as yet unknown. Buffy coats of healthy donors yielded the PBMC. Total CD8+ T cells were enriched by negative magnetic separation. Each subset gave duplicate vials of 150,000 sorted CD8+ T cells for RNA. The germline V gene encodes CDR1 SGHTA and CDR2 FQGNSA. The CDR3 length is 14 residues.

The sequenced material came from CD8+ T cells from PBMCs. V usage is TRBV7-2 and J usage is TRBJ1-4; TCRdb returns TRBD1, unconfirmable since there is no DNA. The TCR comes from a human donor in good health. The CDR3 protein is CASTSAGFGEKLFF.